This TCR beta chain derives from a study of early T cells in non-severe SARS-CoV-2 infection. At the level of the study: Sequencing was performed on bulk RNA from unsorted whole blood, leaving chains unpaired. Findings of the study overall: A preference for anti-spike CD8 responses marked VDJdb matching, which missed private and CD4 specificities.

Molecules of cDNA were individually given unique molecular identifiers that were attached to them. TCRdb called the 5' RACE reads again in MiXCR, with one record for every CDR3 protein. Here the sample spans 75,000 to 100,000 distinct CDR3 sequences, 15% to 20% being singletons. Concerning this clonotype itself: The antigen remains undetermined.

The germline V gene encodes CDR1 SGHAT and CDR2 FQNNGV. Deletions cut 7 bases from V and 3 bases from J, with 18 bases between. The CDR3 contains 16 residues. This TCR came from an adult who was a healthcare worker with PCR-confirmed SARS-CoV-2 infection or an uninfected control (not recorded which). Sequencing used whole blood. The rearrangement joins TRBV11-2 to TRBJ2-2, with unresolved D. CDR3 nucleotide sequence: TGTGCCAGCATTAAATCAGGTCCTGGCTACACCGGGGAGCTGTTTTTT. This translates into CASIKSGPGYTGELFF.